This T cell receptor (beta chain) was captured in a study of blood T cell repertoires in COVID-19. Study background: T cells, B-cell-depleted T cells, or PBMCs supplied cDNA or gDNA.

Measured with immunoSEQ multiplex PCR; TCRdb has only the in-frame clones, and not every one. The sample contains tens of thousands of clones, around 89% of which appear only once. The CDR3 contains 13 residues. The germline V gene has CDR1 LGHDT and CDR2 YNNKEL (reference sequence). Trimming shortened V by 2 bases and J by 5 bases, and 7 bases separated the two germline ends. Sample: peripheral blood. The chain has TRBV3-1 (or the pseudogene TRBV3-2) and TRBJ1-5; no definite D call. This sequence originates from a man over 45 with COVID-19, enrolled during active disease. The CDR3 nucleotides are TGTGCCAGCAGCCAATTCGGGGATCAGCCCCAGCATTTT. Protein: CASSQFGDQPQHF.